This T cell receptor beta chain derives from a study of vaccination effects on CD4 cells after COVID-19. Overall study findings and caveats: Marked clonal contraction was seen late after vaccination (in both infection- and vaccine-induced clones).

This table comes from immunoSEQ multiplex PCR, and its TCRdb copy is limited to in-frame clones, with some not included. This repertoire shows around 40,000 clones, approximately 67% found once; its top ten account for 4% to 5%. The germline V and J ends were trimmed by 0 bases and 7 bases, with 10 bases remaining between them. Germline V gene data show CDR1 as MNHNS and CDR2 as SASEGT. CDR3 length: 14 residues. A word on this clone: The antigen is undetermined. In the same sample, other DNA sequences code for this CDR3.

Cells that had been cultured for roughly 9 days were the source of isolated CD4+ T cells. The healthy vaccine recipients, who had no prior SARS-CoV-2 infection, showed negative nucleocapsid antibodies. Both day 3 and day 7 saw half the medium replaced with IL-2 medium. This sequence joins TRBV6-1 and TRBJ1-5, with D uncertain. The sequence was obtained from a human donor who received a COVID-19 vaccine. The source material was CD4+ T cells from PBMCs cultured without peptide, sampled before COVID-19 vaccination. CDR3 amino acids: CASSEAGLGQPQHF. The CDR3 region has the DNA TGTGCCAGCAGTGAAGCAGGGCTCGGGCAGCCCCAGCATTTT.